The clone carrying this T cell receptor (beta chain) was counted between two and nine times. Its cognate antigen is unknown. This sample was taken from a study of blood T cells in healthy people across ages. General study findings and limits: For the donors, CMV status was unknown and possibly confounded expanded clonotype changes. Age showed a roughly linear inverse relationship with TCR beta diversity per million T cells.

The V gene end was trimmed by 4 bases and the J gene end by 5 bases; junction bases not matched to a gene: 7. The CDR3 totals 16 residues. Germline CDR1 and CDR2: MDHEN and SYDVKM. Sample-barcoded 5' priming and a J-beta primer mix drove a second PCR of about 6 to 12 cycles. TCRdb used MiXCR to reprocess the 5' RACE reads, holding one entry per CDR3 protein. The sample contains over a million distinct CDR3 sequences, 35% to 45% of which appear only once. The receptor was isolated from a woman aged 18 to 35 in good health. The sample comprised blood. The chain couples TRBV28 to TRBJ2-2; 10 bases agree with TRBD2. CDR3 sequence reads: CASSSPHSGRTGELFF. CDR3 nucleotides: TGTGCCAGCAGTTCCCCGCATAGCGGGAGGACCGGGGAGCTGTTTTTT.